A single T cell receptor (beta chain) is shown here with its context. Authors' processing steps: Estimation of nucleated cell counts relied on the amplification of reference gene primers. Assay used: immunoSEQ multiplex PCR; TCRdb lists only in-frame clones, some missing. The V and J calls and clone size come from that table; D and trimming were worked out from the DNA. Of some 160,000 clones in the sample, 80% to 90% are singletons; the top ten hold 3% to 3.5%. This sample was included in a study of blood T cell repertoires in COVID-19. Study as a whole: COVID-19 samples from acute and convalescent phases originated in the United States, Italy and Spain. T cells, B-cell-depleted T cells, or PBMCs supplied cDNA or gDNA.

Germline V gene lookup returns CDR1 MNHEY and CDR2 SVGEGT. The V and J ends lost 4 bases and 3 bases, in that order; junction bases with no gene match: 5. The CDR3 is 15 residues long. The V gene is TRBV6-2 or TRBV6-3, the J gene TRBJ2-1; TRBD2 agrees at 8 bases. The sequenced material came from peripheral blood. The sequence derives from a woman aged 60 to 75 with active COVID-19. The CDR3 DNA follows: TGTGCCAGCAGTTTAACCGGGACTAGCTACAATGAGCAGTTCTTC. The encoded protein is CASSLTGTSYNEQFF.